The TCR beta chain described here comes from a study of blood T cells in healthy people across ages. The ends were cut back, 3 bases at V and 10 bases at J, with 13 bases in the middle. The CDR3 contains 13 residues. CDR1 is DFQATT and CDR2 is SNEGSKA in the germline V gene (reference sequence). Combining a sample-barcoded 5' primer with a J-beta primer mix, a second PCR ran for about 7 to 12 cycles. TCRdb re-called the 5' RACE reads through MiXCR, storing one row per CDR3 protein. This sample carries approximately 800,000 distinct CDR3 sequences, about 53% of them seen once, and the ten largest clones take around 40%.

The chain links TRBV20-1 to TRBJ1-6; D uncertain. This clonotype originated in a man older than 75 in good health. Sequences were obtained from blood. The DNA for the CDR3 is TGCAGTGCTAGGTGGCATCTGGAATCACCCCTCCACTTT. Its translation: CSARWHLESPLHF.